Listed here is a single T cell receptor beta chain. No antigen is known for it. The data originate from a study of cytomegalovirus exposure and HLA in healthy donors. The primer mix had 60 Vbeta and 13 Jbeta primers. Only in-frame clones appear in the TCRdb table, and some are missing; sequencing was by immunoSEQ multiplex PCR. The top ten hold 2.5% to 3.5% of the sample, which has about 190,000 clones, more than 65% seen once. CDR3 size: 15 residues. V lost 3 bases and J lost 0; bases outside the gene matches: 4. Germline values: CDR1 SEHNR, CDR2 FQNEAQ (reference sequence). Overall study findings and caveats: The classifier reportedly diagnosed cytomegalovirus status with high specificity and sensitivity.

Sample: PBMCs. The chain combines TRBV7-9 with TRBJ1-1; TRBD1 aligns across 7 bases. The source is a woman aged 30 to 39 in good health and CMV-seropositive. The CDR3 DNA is TGTGCCAGCAGCTTGGGACAGACTTTGAACACTGAAGCTTTCTTT. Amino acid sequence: CASSLGQTLNTEAFF. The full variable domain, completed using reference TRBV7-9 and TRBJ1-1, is DTGVSQNPRHKITKRGQNVTFRCDPISEHNRLYWYRQTLGQGPEFLTYFQNEAQLEKSRLLSDRFSAERPKGSFSTLEIQRTEQGDSAMYLCASSLGQTLNTEAFFGQGTRLTVV.